Following are 17 T cell receptor beta chains from one sample sequenced in a study of T-cell memory formation after mild COVID-19. Via MiXCR, TCRdb re-called the 5' RACE reads, giving one row per CDR3 protein. The sample records about 300,000 distinct CDR3 sequences, roughly 21% being singletons. Sample: PBMCs or a T cell subset sorted from them (not recorded which). Every receptor here comes from a young man who had mild COVID-19 (a few samples of this study predate the infection). Cell type and time point are not known.

This chain links TRBV3-1 with TRBJ2-7; 13 nucleotides line up with TRBD2. J lost 0 bases, V lost 4 bases, and 6 bases had no gene match. There are 17 residues in the CDR3. CDR1 is LGHDT and CDR2 is YNNKEL in the germline V gene (reference sequence). This chain's CDR3 is CASSPGLAGALSYEQYF. CDR3 DNA: TGTGCCAGCAGCCCCGGACTAGCGGGGGCCCTCTCCTACGAGCAGTACTTC.

This clonotype has more than one count but fewer than ten. The chain couples TRBV20-1 to TRBJ1-4, with unresolved D. The CDR3 covers 12 residues. V lost 3 bases and J lost 5, with 7 bases in between. Germline loops: CDR1 DFQATT, CDR2 SNEGSKA (reference sequence). The CDR3 reads CSASPMNEKLFF. The CDR3 nucleotides read TGCAGTGCTAGCCCCATGAATGAAAAACTGTTTTTT.

This clonotype has only a few counts. The rearrangement uses TRBV6-2 or TRBV6-3 and TRBJ1-1; D unresolved. V was trimmed by 2 bases and J by 2 bases, leaving 6 bases between them. Germline V lookup: CDR1 MNHEY, CDR2 SVGEGT. The CDR3 extends over 13 amino acids. This CDR3 reads CASSYRYNTEAFF. The CDR3 coding sequence is TGTGCCAGCAGTTACAGGTATAACACTGAAGCTTTCTTT.

A single count supports this clonotype. The chain carries TRBV7-6 and TRBJ2-2; D gene ambiguous. The length of the CDR3 is 12 residues. The germline CDR1 and CDR2 sequences are SGHVS and FNYEAQ. The ends were cut back, 5 bases at V and 6 bases at J, with 7 bases in the middle. Written as DNA, the CDR3 is TGTGCCAGCAGCGCGTGGGCCGGGGAGCTGTTTTTT. Translated: CASSAWAGELFF.

The CDR3 sequence is CARHTSSPNGGTEAFF. Written as DNA, the CDR3 is TGTGCCCGACACACCAGCAGTCCCAACGGGGGCACTGAAGCTTTCTTT. V gene TRBV2 combines with J gene TRBJ1-1, with D maybe TRBD1 (5 bases). Looked up from germline, CDR1 is SNHLY and CDR2 is FYNNEI. There are 16 residues in the CDR3. The ends were cut back, 11 bases at V and 4 bases at J, with 26 bases in the middle.

In its sample, this clonotype was seen a few times. J is TRBJ1-5 and V is TRBV10-3; D gene ambiguous. Trimming cost V 3 bases and J 5 bases, with 8 bases left between them. CDR1 is ENHRY, CDR2 SYGVKD, per germline. This CDR3 contains 13 residues. The CDR3 bases are TGTGCCATCAGTGACAACTCCGATCAGCCCCAGCATTTT. Amino acids: CAISDNSDQPQHF.

The chain recombines TRBV27 with TRBJ1-4; tentative D call: TRBD1 (5 bases). This CDR3 spans 13 amino acids. V lost 4 bases, J lost 7 bases, and 10 bases lay in between. CDR1 and CDR2 (germline): MNHEY, SMNVEV (reference sequence). CDR3 amino acids: CASSSYRSEKLFF. CDR3 in DNA: TGTGCCAGCAGTTCCTACAGGAGTGAAAAACTGTTTTTT.

This clonotype was found a few times. The CDR3 nucleotides are TGCAGCGTTGAAGCACAGGGCGACACTGAAGCTTTCTTT. Translated, it gives CSVEAQGDTEAFF. The chain has TRBV29-1 and TRBJ1-1; a weak D match, TRBD1 (6 bases). With 1 base removed from V and 3 bases from J, the gap between germline ends came to 9 bases. CDR3 size: 13 residues. The V gene's germline CDR1 is SQVTM and CDR2 ANQGSEA.

The chain joins TRBV2 to TRBJ2-1; D call uncertain. The CDR3 extends over 11 amino acids. Trimming left V 4 bases short and J 12 bases short, with 10 bases between. The germline gives CDR1 SNHLY, CDR2 FYNNEI. The CDR3 loop reads CASSVAGRQFF. In DNA form, the CDR3 reads TGTGCCAGCAGTGTAGCAGGAAGGCAGTTCTTC.

This clonotype has more than one count but fewer than ten. This chain connects TRBV7-9 to TRBJ1-4; tentative D call: TRBD1 (5 bases). This CDR3 has 16 residues. CDR1 is SEHNR, CDR2 FQNEAQ, per germline (reference sequence). Trimming stripped 0 bases from V and 5 bases from J, with 13 bases between. The CDR3 coding sequence is TGTGCCAGCAGCTTAGCCCGGGGACGGATGAATGAAAAACTGTTTTTT. It specifies CASSLARGRMNEKLFF.

The chain couples TRBV20-1 to TRBJ1-5; D is undetermined. CDR1 DFQATT and CDR2 SNEGSKA come from the germline V gene (reference sequence). The CDR3 contains 13 residues. Trimming left V 0 bases short and J 10 bases short, with 13 bases between. The CDR3 loop reads CSAREPRGSPQHF. CDR3 nucleotide sequence: TGCAGTGCTAGAGAGCCCCGGGGAAGCCCCCAGCATTTT.

This chain links TRBV5-1 with TRBJ2-1; 11 bases match TRBD2. The CDR3 totals 16 residues. The germline CDR1 and CDR2 sequences are SGHRS and YFSETQ. Unmatched junction bases numbered 3, after V lost 0 bases and J lost 4 bases. The CDR3 DNA reads TGCGCCAGCAGCTTGGCGGCTAGCGGGGGGTACAATGAGCAGTTCTTC. This codes for CASSLAASGGYNEQFF.

There are a few counts of this clonotype. The chain carries TRBV7-9 and TRBJ2-3; D perhaps matches TRBD2 (6 bases). The V end lost 0 bases, the J end lost 6 bases, and 13 bases lay between the germline ends. This CDR3 is built from 15 residues. Germline values: CDR1 SEHNR, CDR2 FQNEAQ (reference sequence). The CDR3 DNA reads as TGTGCCAGCAGCTTAGCGGGGAGGAATAGGGATACGCAGTATTTT. It codes for CASSLAGRNRDTQYF.

The sample holds a few counts of this clonotype. The rearrangement joins TRBV23-1 to TRBJ2-4; the D gene is possibly TRBD1 (5 bases). TRBV23-1 is designated an ORF whose function remains uncertain. The CDR3 spans 17 residues. The V end lost 3 bases, the J end lost 0 bases, and 15 bases lay between the germline ends. The CDR3 DNA follows: TGCGCCAGCAGTCACCTGACAGACAAGCTAGCCAAAAACATTCAGTACTTC. Residues: CASSHLTDKLAKNIQYF.

The rearrangement links TRBV7-2 to TRBJ2-7; TRBD1 matches 9 bases. Germline V gene sequence: CDR1 SGHTA, CDR2 FQGNSA. The CDR3 totals 15 residues. J was trimmed by 4 bases and V by 5 bases; bases with no gene match: 9. CDR3 residues: CASSPGGDRDYEQYF. The CDR3 bases are TGTGCCAGCAGCCCTGGGGGGGACAGGGATTACGAGCAGTACTTC. Filled out from reference TRBV7-2 and TRBJ2-7, the complete variable domain reads GAGVSQSPSNKVTEKGKDVELRCDPISGHTALYWYRQSLGQGLEFLIYFQGNSAPDKSGLPSDRFSAERTGGSVSTLTIQRTQQEDSAVYLCASSPGGDRDYEQYFGPGTRLTVT.

The table lists this clonotype with a few counts. The V and J genes are TRBV10-2 and TRBJ1-5; D not resolved. Trimming cost V 2 bases and J 0 bases, with 11 bases left between them. Germline CDR1 and CDR2: WSHSY and SAAADI. The CDR3 covers 16 residues. As DNA, the CDR3 is TGCGCCAGCAGTGAGAATCCAGGAAATAGCAATCAGCCCCAGCATTTT. It is translated as CASSENPGNSNQPQHF.

This clonotype appeared a few times. The chain is built from TRBV3-1 and TRBJ2-7, with D possibly being TRBD1 (6 bases). Germline values: CDR1 LGHDT, CDR2 YNNKEL (reference sequence). The CDR3 is 14 residues long. V was shortened by 2 bases and J by 5 bases, with 13 bases between the two germline ends. CDR3 bases: TGTGCCAGCAGCCAAACACAGGGTATCCACGAGCAGTACTTC. This encodes CASSQTQGIHEQYF.